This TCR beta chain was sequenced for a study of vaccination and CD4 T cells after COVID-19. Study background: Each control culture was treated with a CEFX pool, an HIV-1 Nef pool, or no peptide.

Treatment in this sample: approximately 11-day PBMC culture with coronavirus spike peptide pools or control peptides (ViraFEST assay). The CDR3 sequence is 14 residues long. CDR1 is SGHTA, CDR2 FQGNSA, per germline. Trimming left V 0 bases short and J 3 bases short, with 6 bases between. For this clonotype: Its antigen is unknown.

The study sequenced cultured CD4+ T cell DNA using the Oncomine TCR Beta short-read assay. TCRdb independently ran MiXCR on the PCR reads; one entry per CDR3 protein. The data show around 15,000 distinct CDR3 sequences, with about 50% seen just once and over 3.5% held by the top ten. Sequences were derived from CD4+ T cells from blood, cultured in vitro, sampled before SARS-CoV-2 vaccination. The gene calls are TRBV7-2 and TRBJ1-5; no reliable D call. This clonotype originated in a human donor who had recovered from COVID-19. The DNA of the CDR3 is TGTGCCAGCAGCTTAGCCATAACCAATCAGCCCCAGCATTTT. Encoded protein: CASSLAITNQPQHF.